This T cell receptor beta chain was observed in a study of T cell changes during pregnancy in multiple sclerosis. Germline V lookup: CDR1 LNHNV, CDR2 YYDKDF (reference sequence). V was trimmed by 3 bases and J by 5 bases, leaving 13 bases between them. The CDR3 extends over 14 amino acids. Assay used: immunoSEQ multiplex PCR; TCRdb lists only in-frame clones, some missing. The table includes about 100,000 clones, about nine tenths detected once. This specimen was peripheral blood, taken after pregnancy. The V gene is TRBV15, the J gene TRBJ1-2, with D possibly matching TRBD1 (5 bases). The receptor was isolated from a female donor with multiple sclerosis, enrolled in a pregnancy study. CDR3: CATSRGNQGYGYTF. CDR3 nucleotide sequence: TGTGCCACCAGCAGGGGAAACCAGGGTTATGGCTACACCTTC.